This T cell receptor beta chain was found in a study of blood T cell repertoires in COVID-19. Study-wide background: From the United States, Italy and Spain came samples of acute and convalescent COVID-19. Sample material is recorded as cDNA or gDNA derived from T cells, B-cell-depleted T cells, or PBMCs.

This clone was observed a handful of times. In the original analysis: It was from reference gene primer amplification that nucleated cell counts were estimated. Profiled with immunoSEQ multiplex PCR; TCRdb holds only in-frame clones, not every one. Clonal size and the V and J genes are those of that table, whereas D and trimming came from the DNA. The table includes over 80,000 clones, nearly 90% detected once. The CDR3 consists of 14 residues. Germline V gene lookup returns CDR1 KGHSH and CDR2 LQKENI. Trimming removed 2 bases from V and 3 bases from J, with 10 bases in between. V and J are TRBV18 and TRBJ1-2; possible D gene TRBD1, 6 bases. The material sequenced was peripheral blood. The receptor was derived from a man between 65 and 80 years old with acute or convalescent COVID-19. The CDR3 is CASSPGQNDYGYTF. CDR3 in DNA: TGTGCCAGCTCACCAGGACAGAACGACTATGGCTACACCTTC.